This T cell receptor beta chain was captured in a study of regulatory T cells in long-lasting Graves disease. Notes on the study in general: Lower TCR diversity was seen in persistent Graves' patients than in newly diagnosed ones. Persistent disease preferred TRBV28, TRBJ1-2 and TRBJ2-5.

Documented time point: persistent/refractory GD, antithyroid drugs over 5 years with positive TRAb. The TCR library was made from RNA that had been extracted from PBMCs in TRIzol. It was American Thyroid Association guidelines that determined Graves' disease diagnosis. Arm-PCR of CDR3 regions and iRepertoire HTBI primers were used to build TCR beta libraries. TCRdb reprocessed the multiplex PCR reads with MiXCR, giving one entry per CDR3 protein. The sample lists roughly 700,000 distinct CDR3 sequences; about 30% were seen once. CDR3 size: 18 residues. Germline lookup yields CDR1 SSHAT and CDR2 FNYEAQ (reference sequence). V dropped 1 base and J dropped 2; count of bases not matched to a gene: 6. In its sample, this clonotype was seen a few times. The antigen remains unidentified.

This rearrangement joins TRBV7-7 to TRBJ2-5; TRBD2 matches at 14 bases. This TCR was sampled from a female donor with Graves disease. The specimen comprised peripheral blood mononuclear cells (PBMCs), sampled when the disease was refractory, from a patient treated with antithyroid drugs. CDR3 protein: CASSLGQRTSGRQETQYF. The DNA for the CDR3 is TGTGCCAGCAGCTTAGGACAGCGGACTAGCGGGAGGCAAGAGACCCAGTACTTC. The entire variable domain, with the rest obtained from reference TRBV7-7 and TRBJ2-5, is as follows: GAGVSQSPRYKVTKRGQDVTLRCDPISSHATLYWYQQALGQGPEFLTYFNYEAQPDKSGLPSDRFSAERPEGSISTLTIQRTEQRDSAMYRCASSLGQRTSGRQETQYFGPGTRLLVL.